This T cell receptor beta chain was observed in a study of regulatory T cells in long-lasting Graves disease. Time point noted: newly diagnosed GD, antithyroid drugs for less than 3 months. Making the TCR library involved RNA that had been extracted from PBMCs. This clonotype appeared a few times. Germline CDR1 is KGHDR and CDR2 is SFDVKD. V was cut by 3 bases and J by 1 base, with 12 bases left in between. CDR3 length equals 17 residues. Construction of TCR beta libraries relied on iRepertoire HTBI primers and on Arm-PCR targeting CDR3 regions. Authors' methods: Across all samples, roughly 62 TRBV segments and 11 to 15 TRBJ segments were identified. From the multiplex PCR reads, TCRdb called clonotypes with MiXCR, one entry per CDR3 protein. The V and J calls were determined by TCRdb, not by the authors. Found here are about 540,000 distinct CDR3 sequences, approximately 15% of them singletons; the top ten hold roughly a tenth.

The same sample was also studied in work on T cells in Graves' hyperthyroidism and ophthalmopathy.

The clonotype originates from a man aged 25 to 40 with Graves disease. The chain links TRBV24-1 to TRBJ2-6; perhaps TRBD2 as D (5 bases). Material: peripheral blood mononuclear cells (PBMCs), obtained at new diagnosis, from a patient treated with antithyroid drugs. The CDR3 DNA sequence: TGTGCCACCAGTGATGCGGGCCGGATATCTGGGGCCAACGTCCTGACTTTC. Translated, it gives CATSDAGRISGANVLTF.